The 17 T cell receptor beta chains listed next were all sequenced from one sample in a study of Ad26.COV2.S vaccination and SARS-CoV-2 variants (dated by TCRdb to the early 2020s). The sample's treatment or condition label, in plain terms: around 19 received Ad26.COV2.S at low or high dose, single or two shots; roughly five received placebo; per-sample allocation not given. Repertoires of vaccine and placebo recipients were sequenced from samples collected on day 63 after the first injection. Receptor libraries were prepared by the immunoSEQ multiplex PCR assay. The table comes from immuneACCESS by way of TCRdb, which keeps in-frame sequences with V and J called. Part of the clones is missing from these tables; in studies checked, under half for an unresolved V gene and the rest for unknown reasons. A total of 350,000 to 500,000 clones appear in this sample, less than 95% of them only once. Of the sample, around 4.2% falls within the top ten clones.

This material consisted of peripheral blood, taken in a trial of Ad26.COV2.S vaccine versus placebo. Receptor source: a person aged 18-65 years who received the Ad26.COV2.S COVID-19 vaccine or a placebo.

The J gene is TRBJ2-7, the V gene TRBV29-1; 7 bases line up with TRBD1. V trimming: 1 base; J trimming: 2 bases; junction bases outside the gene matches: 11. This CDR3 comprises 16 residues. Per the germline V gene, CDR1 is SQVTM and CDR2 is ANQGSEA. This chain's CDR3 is CSVEARDSSDTYEQYF. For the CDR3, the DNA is TGCAGCGTTGAAGCCCGGGACAGCAGTGATACCTACGAGCAGTACTTC.

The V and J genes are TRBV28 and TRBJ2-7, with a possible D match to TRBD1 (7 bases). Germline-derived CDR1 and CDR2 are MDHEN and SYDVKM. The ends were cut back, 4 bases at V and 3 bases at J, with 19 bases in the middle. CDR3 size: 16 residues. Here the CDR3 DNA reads TGTGCCAGCAGTTCCGGGACAGCGGGCTTGTTCTACGAGCAGTACTTC. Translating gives CASSSGTAGLFYEQYF.

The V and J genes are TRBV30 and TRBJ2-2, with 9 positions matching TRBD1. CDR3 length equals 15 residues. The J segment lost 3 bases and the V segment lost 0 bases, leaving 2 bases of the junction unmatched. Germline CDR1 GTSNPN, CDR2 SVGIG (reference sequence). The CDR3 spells CAWSVGDRDTGELFF. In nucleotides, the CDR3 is TGTGCCTGGAGTGTAGGGGACAGGGACACCGGGGAGCTGTTTTTT.

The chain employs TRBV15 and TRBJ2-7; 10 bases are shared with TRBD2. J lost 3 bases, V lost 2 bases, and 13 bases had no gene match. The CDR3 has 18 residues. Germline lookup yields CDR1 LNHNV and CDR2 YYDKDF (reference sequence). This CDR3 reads CATSRRPKTSGINYEQYF. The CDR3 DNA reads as TGTGCCACCAGCAGACGGCCAAAAACTAGCGGGATTAACTACGAGCAGTACTTC.

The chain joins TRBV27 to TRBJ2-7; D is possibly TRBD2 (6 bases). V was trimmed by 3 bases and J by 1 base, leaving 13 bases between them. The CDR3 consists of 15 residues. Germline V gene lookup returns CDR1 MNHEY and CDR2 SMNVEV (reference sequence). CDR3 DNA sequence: TGTGCCAGCAGTTTTTTGTGGGGGGATTCCTACGAGCAGTACTTC. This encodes CASSFLWGDSYEQYF.

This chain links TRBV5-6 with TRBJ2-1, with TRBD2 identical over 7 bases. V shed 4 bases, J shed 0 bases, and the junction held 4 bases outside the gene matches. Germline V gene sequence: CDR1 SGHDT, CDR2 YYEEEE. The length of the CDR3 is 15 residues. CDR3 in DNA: TGTGCCAGCAGCCTCTTAGCGGGCTCCTACAATGAGCAGTTCTTC. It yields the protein CASSLLAGSYNEQFF.

The CDR3 sequence is CASSRGGHSNQPQHF. The DNA for the CDR3 is TGTGCCAGCAGCCGGGGGGGTCATAGCAATCAGCCCCAGCATTTT. V is TRBV6-2 or TRBV6-3 and J is TRBJ1-5; D is possibly TRBD1 (5 bases). The germline V gene has CDR1 MNHEY and CDR2 SVGEGT. The V end lost 6 bases, the J end lost 0 bases, and 12 bases lay between the germline ends. CDR3 length: 15 residues.

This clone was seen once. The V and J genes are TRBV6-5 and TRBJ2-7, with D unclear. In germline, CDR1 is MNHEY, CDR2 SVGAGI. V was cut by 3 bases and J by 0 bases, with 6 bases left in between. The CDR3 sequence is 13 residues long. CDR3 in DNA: TGTGCCAGCAGTTATCACGGCTCCTACGAGCAGTACTTC. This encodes CASSYHGSYEQYF.

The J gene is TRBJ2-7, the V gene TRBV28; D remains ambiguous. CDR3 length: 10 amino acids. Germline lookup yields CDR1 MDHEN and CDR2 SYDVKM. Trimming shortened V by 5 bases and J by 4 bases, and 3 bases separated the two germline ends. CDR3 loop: CASSQYEQYF. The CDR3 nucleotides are TGTGCCAGCAGTCAATACGAGCAGTACTTC.

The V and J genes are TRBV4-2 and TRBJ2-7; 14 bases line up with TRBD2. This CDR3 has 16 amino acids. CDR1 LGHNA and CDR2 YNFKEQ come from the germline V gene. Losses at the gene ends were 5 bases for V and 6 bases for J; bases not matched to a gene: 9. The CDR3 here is CASSSRLAGGLREQYF. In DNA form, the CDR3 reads TGTGCCAGCAGCTCCCGACTAGCGGGAGGGTTGCGCGAGCAGTACTTC.

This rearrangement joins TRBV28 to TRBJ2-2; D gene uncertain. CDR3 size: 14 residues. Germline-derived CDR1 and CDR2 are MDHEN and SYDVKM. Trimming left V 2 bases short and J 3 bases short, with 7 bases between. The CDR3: CASSLVKYTGELFF. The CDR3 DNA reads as TGTGCCAGCAGTTTAGTAAAGTACACCGGGGAGCTGTTTTTT.

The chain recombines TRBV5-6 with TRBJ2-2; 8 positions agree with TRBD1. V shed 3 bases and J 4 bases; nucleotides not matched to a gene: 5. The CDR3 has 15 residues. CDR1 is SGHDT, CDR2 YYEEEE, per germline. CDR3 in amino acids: CASSSPGGFTGELFF. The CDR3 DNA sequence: TGTGCCAGCAGCTCCCCAGGGGGCTTCACCGGGGAGCTGTTTTTT.

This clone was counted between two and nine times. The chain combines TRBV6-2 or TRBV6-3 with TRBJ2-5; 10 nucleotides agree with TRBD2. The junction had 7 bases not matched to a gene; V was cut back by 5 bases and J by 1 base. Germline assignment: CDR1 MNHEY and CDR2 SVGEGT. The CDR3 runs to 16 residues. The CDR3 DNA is TGTGCCAGCAGTAAGCCCGGGACTAGCGCCCAAGAGACCCAGTACTTC. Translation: CASSKPGTSAQETQYF.

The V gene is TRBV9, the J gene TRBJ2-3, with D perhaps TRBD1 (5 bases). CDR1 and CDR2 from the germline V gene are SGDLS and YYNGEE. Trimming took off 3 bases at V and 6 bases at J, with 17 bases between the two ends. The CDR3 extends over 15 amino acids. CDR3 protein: CASSEGSFSSDTQYF. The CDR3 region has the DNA TGTGCCAGCAGCGAGGGGTCGTTTTCTTCCGATACGCAGTATTTT.

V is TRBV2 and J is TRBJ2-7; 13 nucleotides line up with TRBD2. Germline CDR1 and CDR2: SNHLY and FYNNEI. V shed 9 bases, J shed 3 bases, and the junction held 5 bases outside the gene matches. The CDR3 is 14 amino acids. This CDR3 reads CASLRTSGSYEQYF. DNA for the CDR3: TGTGCCAGTTTACGGACTAGCGGGAGCTACGAGCAGTACTTC.

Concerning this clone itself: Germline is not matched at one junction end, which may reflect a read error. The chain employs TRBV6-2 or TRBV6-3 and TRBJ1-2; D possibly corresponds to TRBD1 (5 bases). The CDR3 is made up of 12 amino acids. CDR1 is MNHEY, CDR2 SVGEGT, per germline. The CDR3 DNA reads TGTGCCAGCAGTTACTCGACAGCGGGGCGGGATTTC. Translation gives CASSYSTAGRDF.

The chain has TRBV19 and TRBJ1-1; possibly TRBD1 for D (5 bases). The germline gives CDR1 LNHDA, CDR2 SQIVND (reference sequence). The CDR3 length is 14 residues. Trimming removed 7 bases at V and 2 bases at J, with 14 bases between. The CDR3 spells CASKSTGSNTEAFF. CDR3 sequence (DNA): TGTGCCAGTAAGTCAACAGGTTCAAACACTGAAGCTTTCTTT.